The following is a TCR beta chain sequence with its context. Which antigen it targets is not known. The sample holds no much larger clone one base away, and base qualities are not on file. V loses 2 bases of germline sequence and J loses 1 base, and the interval between the two ends is 14 bases. Sequences LGHNA (CDR1) and YSLEER (CDR2) are obtained from the germline V gene. Counted from cysteine to phenylalanine, this CDR3 has 16 amino acids. Of all the DNA, just the CDR3 is kept, 48 bases in frame from base 1. These data originate in a study of TIL therapy for anti-PD-1-resistant metastatic lung cancer (dated by TCRdb to the early 2020s). With respect to the entire study: Tumors were harvested before any PD-1/PD-L1 blockade; patients then received nivolumab, and those progressing received lymphodepletion, expanded TIL infusion and IL-2. Tumor and peripheral blood T cell receptor beta sequencing was used to track clonotypes across tumor, expanded TIL product and serial blood samples. Most of the cohort had lung adenocarcinoma, a handful of tumors were EGFR-mutant and two were ALK-rearranged, and half of the patients were current or former smokers. A median non-synonymous tumor mutation burden of under 1.9 mutations per megabase was determined across the cohort by whole-exome sequencing. Enrolled patients had a median age of around 51 years (range about 35-85) and a median tumor PD-L1 proportion score of approximately 6%.

This sample's time point label indicates: pre-treatment sample, taken before nivolumab and TIL therapy. Adults with stage 4 NSCLC were enrolled from late 2017 to early 2020 in a dual-center phase I trial. The samples were drawn from an open-label, single-arm phase I trial testing tumor-infiltrating lymphocyte therapy combined with nivolumab in advanced non-small cell lung cancer. Blood mononuclear cells from EDTA tubes were isolated by Ficoll gradient, snap-frozen as pellets, and DNA was extracted with a Qiagen mini-prep kit. TCR beta CDR3 regions were amplified from genomic DNA by bias-controlled multiplex PCR with the immunoSEQ v3 hsTCRB kit. TCR libraries were sequenced on an Illumina NextSeq 500 to 2 million or so read pairs for survey level or roughly 5-6.5 million for deep level. Per the source publication's procedure: The immunoSEQ Analyzer software assigned V, D and J genes, filtered out non-productive sequences, and reported clonality. Repertoires were compared by productive Simpson clonality and by the Morisita overlap index of productive TRB rearrangements between infused TIL and blood. The absolute count of a clonotype in blood was estimated by multiplying the lymphocyte count by the CD3+ fraction and by the productive frequency of the clone. The table was pulled from immuneACCESS by TCRdb, which kept in-frame rearrangements only. Such tables lose some clones; where checked, under half of the loss comes from unresolved V genes, and the rest has no known cause. V, J and clone size are taken as reported in that table, and D and trimming were inferred from the DNA itself. In this sample the table shows 52,000 or so clones, more than 80% of which occur a single time. The ten largest make up 2.9% of the sample.

General conclusions and limits of the study: Clonotypes from the infused TIL partially replaced the baseline peripheral repertoire and then declined over months, and persistence showed no apparent association with response. The study protocol defined all tumor marker inferences as exploratory. Because the cohort was highly selected, with more treatment-naive, never-smoker and oncogene-addicted patients than is typical, generalizability is limited.

The receptor was derived from a person between 25 and 80 years old with non-small cell lung cancer. The source was blood, collected at baseline. The rearranged segments are TRBV4-3 and TRBJ1-1; the D gene assignment is ambiguous. The base sequence is TGCGCCAGCAGCCAAACCCAGACGCTCGGGAACACTGAAGCTTTCTTT. Its translation is CASSQTQTLGNTEAFF.